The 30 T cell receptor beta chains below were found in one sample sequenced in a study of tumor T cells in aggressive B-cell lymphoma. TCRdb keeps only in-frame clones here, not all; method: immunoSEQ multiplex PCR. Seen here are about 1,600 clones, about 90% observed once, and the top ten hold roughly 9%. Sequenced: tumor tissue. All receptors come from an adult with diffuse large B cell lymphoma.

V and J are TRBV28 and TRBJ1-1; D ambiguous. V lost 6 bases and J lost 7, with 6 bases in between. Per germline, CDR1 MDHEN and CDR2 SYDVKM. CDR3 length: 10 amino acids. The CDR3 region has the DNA TGTGCCAGCAGGCGGGTTGAAGCTTTCTTT. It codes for CASRRVEAFF.

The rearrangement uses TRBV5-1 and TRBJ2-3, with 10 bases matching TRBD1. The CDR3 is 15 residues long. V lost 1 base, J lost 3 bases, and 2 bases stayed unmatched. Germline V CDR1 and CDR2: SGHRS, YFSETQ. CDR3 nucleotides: TGCGCCAGCAGCTTGCGGACAGGGGGGACAGATACGCAGTATTTT. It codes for CASSLRTGGTDTQYF.

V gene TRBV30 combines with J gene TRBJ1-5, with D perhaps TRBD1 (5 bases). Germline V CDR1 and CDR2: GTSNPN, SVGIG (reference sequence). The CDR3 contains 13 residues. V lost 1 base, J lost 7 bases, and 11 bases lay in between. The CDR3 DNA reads TGTGCCTGGAGTGGCAGCAGGGCCCAGCCCCAGCATTTT. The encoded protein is CAWSGSRAQPQHF.

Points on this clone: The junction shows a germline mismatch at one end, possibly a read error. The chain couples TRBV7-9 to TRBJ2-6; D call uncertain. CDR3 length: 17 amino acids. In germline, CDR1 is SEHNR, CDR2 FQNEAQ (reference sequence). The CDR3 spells CTSSLPSRPSGANVLTF. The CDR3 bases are TGTACCAGCAGCTTGCCTAGTCGGCCCTCTGGGGCCAACGTCCTGACTTTC.

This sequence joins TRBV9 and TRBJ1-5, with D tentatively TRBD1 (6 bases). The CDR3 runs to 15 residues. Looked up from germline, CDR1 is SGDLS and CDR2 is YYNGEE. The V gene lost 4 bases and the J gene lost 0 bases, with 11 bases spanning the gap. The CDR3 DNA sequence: TGTGCCAGCAGCCTCTACAGGGATAGCAATCAGCCCCAGCATTTT. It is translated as CASSLYRDSNQPQHF.

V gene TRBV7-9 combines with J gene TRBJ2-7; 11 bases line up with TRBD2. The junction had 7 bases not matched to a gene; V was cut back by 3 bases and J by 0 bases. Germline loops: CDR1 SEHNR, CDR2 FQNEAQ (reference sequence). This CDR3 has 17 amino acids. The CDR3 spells CASSFGLAGGLSYEQYF. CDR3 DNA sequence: TGTGCCAGCAGCTTTGGGCTAGCGGGGGGACTCTCCTACGAGCAGTACTTC.

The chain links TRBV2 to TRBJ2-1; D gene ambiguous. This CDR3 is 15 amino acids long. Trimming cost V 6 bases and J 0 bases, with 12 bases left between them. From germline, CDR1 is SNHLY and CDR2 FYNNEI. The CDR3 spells CASSDKTSSYNEQFF. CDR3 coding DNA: TGTGCCAGCAGCGACAAGACGAGCTCCTACAATGAGCAGTTCTTC.

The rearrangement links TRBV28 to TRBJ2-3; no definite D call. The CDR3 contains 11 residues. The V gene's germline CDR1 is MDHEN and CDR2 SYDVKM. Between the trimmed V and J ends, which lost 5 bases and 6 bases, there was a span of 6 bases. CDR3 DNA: TGTGCCAGCAGTCTCACTGATACGCAGTATTTT. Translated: CASSLTDTQYF.

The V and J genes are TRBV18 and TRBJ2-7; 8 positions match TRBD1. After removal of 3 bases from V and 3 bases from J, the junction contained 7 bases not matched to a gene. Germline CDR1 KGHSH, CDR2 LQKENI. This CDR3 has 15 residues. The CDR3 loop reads CASSPLQGEDYEQYF. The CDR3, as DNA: TGTGCCAGCTCACCTTTACAGGGGGAAGACTACGAGCAGTACTTC.

CDR3: CAIRGTGSTEAFF. CDR3 in DNA: TGTGCCATCAGGGGGACAGGGAGCACTGAAGCTTTCTTT. The rearrangement uses TRBV10-3 and TRBJ1-1, with 9 bases identical to TRBD1. Germline lookup yields CDR1 ENHRY and CDR2 SYGVKD. The length of the CDR3 is 13 residues. The V and J ends lost 6 bases and 4 bases, in that order; junction bases with no gene match: 3.

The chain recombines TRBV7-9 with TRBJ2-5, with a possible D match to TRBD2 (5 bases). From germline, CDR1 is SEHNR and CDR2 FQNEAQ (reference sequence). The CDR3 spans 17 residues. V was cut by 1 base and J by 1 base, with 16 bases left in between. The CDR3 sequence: CASSLGSLSVLQETQYF. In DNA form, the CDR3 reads TGTGCCAGCAGCTTAGGTTCCCTTAGCGTACTCCAAGAGACCCAGTACTTC. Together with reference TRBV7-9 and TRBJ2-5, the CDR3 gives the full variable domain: DTGVSQNPRHKITKRGQNVTFRCDPISEHNRLYWYRQTLGQGPEFLTYFQNEAQLEKSRLLSDRFSAERPKGSFSTLEIQRTEQGDSAMYLCASSLGSLSVLQETQYFGPGTRLLVL.

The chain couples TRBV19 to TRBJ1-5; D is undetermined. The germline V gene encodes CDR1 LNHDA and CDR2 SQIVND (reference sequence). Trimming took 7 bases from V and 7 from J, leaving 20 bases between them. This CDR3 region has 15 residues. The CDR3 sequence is CASMAAVGARQPQHF. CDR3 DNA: TGTGCCAGTATGGCCGCCGTCGGCGCGAGGCAGCCCCAGCATTTT.

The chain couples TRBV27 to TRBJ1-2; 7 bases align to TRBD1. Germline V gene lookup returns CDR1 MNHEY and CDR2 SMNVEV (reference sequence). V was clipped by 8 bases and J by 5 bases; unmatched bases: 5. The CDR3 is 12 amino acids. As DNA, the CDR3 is TGTGCCAGCGGAATACAGGGGTATGGCTACACCTTC. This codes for CASGIQGYGYTF.

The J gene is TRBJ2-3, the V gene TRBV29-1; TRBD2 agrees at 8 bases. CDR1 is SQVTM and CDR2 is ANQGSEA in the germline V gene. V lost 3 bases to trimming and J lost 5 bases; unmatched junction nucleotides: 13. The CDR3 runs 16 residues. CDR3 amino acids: CSVEVLGAGVIDTQYF. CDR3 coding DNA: TGCAGCGTTGAGGTACTTGGAGCGGGAGTCATAGATACGCAGTATTTT.

This CDR3 reads CATSPGLAEQETQYF. CDR3 DNA sequence: TGTGCCACCAGCCCAGGACTAGCGGAACAAGAGACCCAGTACTTC. The chain couples TRBV15 to TRBJ2-5; 10 nucleotides agree with TRBD2. V shed 5 bases and J 2 bases; nucleotides not matched to a gene: 5. This CDR3 has 15 amino acids. Germline CDR1 reads LNHNV; CDR2 reads YYDKDF (reference sequence). Full variable domain (outside the CDR3, taken from reference TRBV15 and TRBJ2-5): DAMVIQNPRYQVTQFGKPVTLSCSQTLNHNVMYWYQQKSSQAPKLLFHYYDKDFNNEADTPDNFQSRRPNTSFCFLDIRSPGLGDTAMYLCATSPGLAEQETQYFGPGTRLLVL.

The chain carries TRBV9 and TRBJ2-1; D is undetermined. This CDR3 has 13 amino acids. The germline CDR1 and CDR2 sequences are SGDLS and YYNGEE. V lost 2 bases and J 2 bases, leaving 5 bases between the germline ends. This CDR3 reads CASSVLPYNEQFF. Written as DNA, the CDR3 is TGTGCCAGCAGCGTCCTCCCCTACAATGAGCAGTTCTTC. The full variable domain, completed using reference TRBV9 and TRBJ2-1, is DSGVTQTPKHLITATGQRVTLRCSPRSGDLSVYWYQQSLDQGLQFLIQYYNGEERAKGNILERFSAQQFPDLHSELNLSSLELGDSALYFCASSVLPYNEQFFGPGTRLTVL.

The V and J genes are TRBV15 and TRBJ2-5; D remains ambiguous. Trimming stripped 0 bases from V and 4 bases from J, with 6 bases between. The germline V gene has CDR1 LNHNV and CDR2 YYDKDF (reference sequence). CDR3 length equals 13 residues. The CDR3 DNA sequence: TGTGCCACCAGCAGAGACCCCCGAGAGACCCAGTACTTC. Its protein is CATSRDPRETQYF.

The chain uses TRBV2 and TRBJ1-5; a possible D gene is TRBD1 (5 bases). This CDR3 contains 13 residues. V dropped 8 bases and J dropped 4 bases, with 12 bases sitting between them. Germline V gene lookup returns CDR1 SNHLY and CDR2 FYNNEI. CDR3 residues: CASGAGQNQPQHF. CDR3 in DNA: TGTGCCAGCGGGGCAGGGCAAAATCAGCCCCAGCATTTT.

CDR3 sequence: CASNLRGRRAGGSPYEQYF. The CDR3 nucleotides read TGTGCCAGCAACCTCAGGGGGCGCAGAGCGGGAGGGTCTCCCTACGAGCAGTACTTC. V gene TRBV21-1 combines with J gene TRBJ2-7; TRBD2, the table's D call, lacks a check against the DNA. TRBV21-1 is given as a pseudogene. This CDR3 region has 19 residues.

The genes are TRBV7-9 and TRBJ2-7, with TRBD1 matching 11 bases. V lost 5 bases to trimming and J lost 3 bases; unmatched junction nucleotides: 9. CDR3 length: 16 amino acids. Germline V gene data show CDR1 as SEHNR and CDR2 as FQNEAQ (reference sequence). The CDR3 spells CASSPKPGQGGYEQYF. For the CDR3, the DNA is TGTGCCAGCAGCCCAAAGCCGGGACAGGGGGGCTACGAGCAGTACTTC.

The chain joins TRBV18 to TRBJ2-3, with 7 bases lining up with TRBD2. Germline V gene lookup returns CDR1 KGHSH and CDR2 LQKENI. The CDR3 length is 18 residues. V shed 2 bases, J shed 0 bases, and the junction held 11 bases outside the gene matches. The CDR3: CASSPVSFSRGSTDTQYF. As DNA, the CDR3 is TGTGCCAGCTCACCAGTCTCGTTCTCGCGGGGGAGCACAGATACGCAGTATTTT.

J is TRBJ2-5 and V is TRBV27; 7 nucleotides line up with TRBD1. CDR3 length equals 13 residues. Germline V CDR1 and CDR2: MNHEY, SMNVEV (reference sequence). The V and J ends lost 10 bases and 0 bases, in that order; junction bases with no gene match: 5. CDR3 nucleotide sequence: TGTGCCACCCCACAGGGGTACCAAGAGACCCAGTACTTC. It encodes CATPQGYQETQYF.

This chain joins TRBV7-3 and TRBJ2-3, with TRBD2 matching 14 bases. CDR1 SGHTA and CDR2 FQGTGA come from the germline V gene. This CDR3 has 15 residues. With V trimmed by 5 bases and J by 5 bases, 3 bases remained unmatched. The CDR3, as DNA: TGTGCCAGCAGCCGACTAGCGGGAGGGCAAGATACGCAGTATTTT. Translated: CASSRLAGGQDTQYF.

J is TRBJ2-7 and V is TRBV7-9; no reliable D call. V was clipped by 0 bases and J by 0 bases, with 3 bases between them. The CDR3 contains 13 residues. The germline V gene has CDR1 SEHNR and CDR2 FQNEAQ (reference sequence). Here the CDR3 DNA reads TGTGCCAGCAGCTTAGCGCGCTCCTACGAGCAGTACTTC. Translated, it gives CASSLARSYEQYF.

CDR3 nucleotides: TGTGCCAGCAGTGAAGTAACCAGGGCTGAAGCTTTCTTT. Translating gives CASSEVTRAEAFF. This chain uses TRBV6-1 with TRBJ1-1, with TRBD1 as a possible D gene (5 bases). Germline V gene data show CDR1 as MNHNS and CDR2 as SASEGT. The CDR3 has 13 amino acids. V was clipped by 1 base and J by 6 bases, with 9 bases between them.

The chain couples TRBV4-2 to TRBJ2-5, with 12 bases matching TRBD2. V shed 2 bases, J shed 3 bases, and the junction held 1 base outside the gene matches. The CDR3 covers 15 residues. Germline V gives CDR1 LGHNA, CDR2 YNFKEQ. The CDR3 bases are TGTGCCAGCAGCCAAAGGACTAGCGGGAAAGAGACCCAGTACTTC. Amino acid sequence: CASSQRTSGKETQYF.

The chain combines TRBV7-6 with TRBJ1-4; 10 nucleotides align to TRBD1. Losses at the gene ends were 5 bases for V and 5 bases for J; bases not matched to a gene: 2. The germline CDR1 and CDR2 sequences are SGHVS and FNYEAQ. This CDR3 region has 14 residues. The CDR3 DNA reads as TGTGCCAGCAGCACGGGACAGGGGAATGAAAAACTGTTTTTT. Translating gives CASSTGQGNEKLFF.

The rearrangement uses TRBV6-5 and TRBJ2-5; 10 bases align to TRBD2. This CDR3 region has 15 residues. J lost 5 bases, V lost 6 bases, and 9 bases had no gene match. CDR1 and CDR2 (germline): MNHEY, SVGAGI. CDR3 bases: TGTGCCAGCAGCTACATTCTAGCGGGAGTTGAGACCCAGTACTTC. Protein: CASSYILAGVETQYF.

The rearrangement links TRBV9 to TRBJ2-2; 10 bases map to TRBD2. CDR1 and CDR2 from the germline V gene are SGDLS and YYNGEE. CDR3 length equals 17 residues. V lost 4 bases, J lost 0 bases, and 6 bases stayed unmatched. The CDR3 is CASSPGLAGANTGELFF. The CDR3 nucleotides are TGTGCCAGCAGCCCCGGGCTAGCGGGGGCGAACACCGGGGAGCTGTTTTTT.

The CDR3 nucleotides read TGTGCCAGCTGCATAGCGGGATCGAGGGAGCTGTTTTTT. As protein: CASCIAGSRELFF. The chain couples TRBV6-5 to TRBJ2-2; TRBD2 matches at 8 bases. This CDR3 is built from 13 residues. Looked up from germline, CDR1 is MNHEY and CDR2 is SVGAGI. V lost 8 bases, J lost 9 bases, and 8 bases stayed unmatched.